This passage covers 18 T cell receptor beta chains from one sample sequenced in a study of T cell clonality in common variable immunodeficiency. TCRdb's table, derived via immunoSEQ multiplex PCR, lists solely in-frame clones and lacks some. Altogether about 60,000 clones were found in the sample, and no singletons occur. Material for sequencing was peripheral blood mononuclear cells. The origin of the receptors is a person aged 18 to 70 in good health.

This clone was seen ten or more times. Sequencing ends 3 residues short of the CDR3 end; the germline J gene provides the rest. The chain links TRBV5-1 to TRBJ2-7, with 7 bases that match TRBD1. There are 14 residues in the CDR3. Germline V gives CDR1 SGHRS, CDR2 YFSETQ. The ends lost 4 bases at V and 5 bases at J; junction bases unmatched: 9. The CDR3 region is CASSVRQGNNEQYF. The part of the CDR3 DNA that was read is TGCGCCAGCAGCGTTCGACAGGGAAACAACGAG.

The sample holds many counts of this clone. The CDR3 is cut off 3 residues early in the read; its end comes from the germline J gene. J is TRBJ1-2 and V is TRBV11-2; D is perhaps TRBD1 (6 bases). The CDR3 consists of 14 residues. V was shortened by 1 base and J by 6 bases, with 12 bases between the two germline ends. The germline CDR1 and CDR2 sequences are SGHAT and FQNNGV. The CDR3 reads CASSLVGGSDGYTF. The sequenced part of the CDR3 DNA is TGTGCCAGCAGCTTAGTAGGGGGTTCGGATGGC.

This clone has ten or more counts. The CDR3 goes on 3 residues after the read ends, and that part is filled in from the germline J gene. The rearrangement links TRBV18 to TRBJ1-1; D gene ambiguous. V dropped 1 base and J dropped 6 bases, with 6 bases sitting between them. This CDR3 comprises 12 residues. CDR1 and CDR2 (germline): KGHSH, LQKENI. The CDR3 protein is CASSPLSSEAFF. CDR3 bases read: TGTGCCAGCTCACCACTGTCATCTGAA.

This clone has at least ten counts. The CDR3 end falls 3 residues outside the read, so it is completed with the germline J gene. This chain uses TRBV5-4 with TRBJ2-7, with 9 bases identical to TRBD1. The J segment lost 0 bases and the V segment lost 4 bases, leaving 5 bases of the junction unmatched. CDR3 size: 15 residues. Germline V CDR1 and CDR2: SGHNT, YYREEE (reference sequence). The sequenced part of the CDR3 DNA is TGTGCCAGCAGCCCCCGGACAGGGGCCTCCTACGAG. The encoded protein is CASSPRTGASYE. In full, the CDR3 is CASSPRTGASYEQYF. The full variable domain, completed using reference TRBV5-4 and TRBJ2-7, is ETGVTQSPTHLIKTRGQQVTLRCSSQSGHNTVSWYQQALGQGPQFIFQYYREEENGRGNFPPRFSGLQFPNYSSELNVNALELDDSALYLCASSPRTGASYEQYFGPGTRLTVT.

This clone was seen repeatedly, ten times or more. The DNA ends 3 residues before the CDR3 does, and the rest of the CDR3 is filled in from the germline J gene. The chain is built from TRBV19 and TRBJ2-3; 8 positions agree with TRBD1. Germline CDR1 reads LNHDA; CDR2 reads SQIVND (reference sequence). V trimming: 5 bases; J trimming: 6 bases; junction bases outside the gene matches: 1. This CDR3 is 12 amino acids long. The CDR3 region is CASSHRGDTQYF. The CDR3 DNA, read in part, is TGTGCCAGTAGTCACAGGGGGGATACG.

This clone was observed at least ten times. The CDR3 end lies 3 residues beyond the end of the read and is filled in from the germline J gene. The chain combines TRBV28 with TRBJ1-2, with 8 nucleotides matching TRBD1. With V trimmed by 7 bases and J by 0 bases, 10 bases remained unmatched. This CDR3 has 16 amino acids. Germline V lookup: CDR1 MDHEN, CDR2 SYDVKM. Here the CDR3 reads CASNSQGVSANYGYTF. CDR3 bases read: TGTGCCAGCAATTCACAGGGGGTTTCAGCTAACTATGGC.

This clone was observed at least ten times. The read comes to an end 3 residues before the CDR3 does, leaving the germline J gene to fill in the end. The V call is TRBV20-1, the J call TRBJ2-7; 8 nucleotides line up with TRBD1. Losses at the gene ends were 4 bases for V and 5 bases for J; bases not matched to a gene: 10. The CDR3 sequence is 14 residues long. Looked up from germline, CDR1 is DFQATT and CDR2 is SNEGSKA (reference sequence). The chain's CDR3 is CSATRQGLVDEQYF. The covered CDR3 bases are TGCAGTGCTACTAGACAGGGGCTGGTGGACGAG.

This clone was picked up many times. Coverage ceases 3 residues before the CDR3 finishes, and the germline J gene fills in the end. V gene TRBV14 combines with J gene TRBJ2-2; 8 nucleotides match TRBD2. CDR1 SGHDN and CDR2 FVKESK come from the germline V gene. The CDR3 length is 13 residues. V lost 6 bases, J lost 7 bases, and 4 bases stayed unmatched. The covered CDR3 bases are TGTGCCAGCAGGGGACTAGTTGGCGGGGAG. Protein: CASRGLVGGE. The CDR3 in full is CASRGLVGGELFF.

This clone was detected ten times or more. The read ends 3 residues early relative to the CDR3; the germline J gene fills the gap. The chain employs TRBV2 and TRBJ2-7; tentatively, D is TRBD1 (6 bases). V lost 5 bases, J lost 6 bases, and 11 bases lay in between. CDR1 SNHLY and CDR2 FYNNEI come from the germline V gene. The CDR3 runs to 12 residues. The covered CDR3 bases are TGTGCCAGCAGTTATACAGGGTTCGAG. Translating it yields CASSYTGFE. The complete CDR3 reads CASSYTGFEQYF. Drawing the rest from reference TRBV2 and TRBJ2-7, the complete variable domain is EPEVTQTPSHQVTQMGQEVILRCVPISNHLYFYWYRQILGQKVEFLVSFYNNEISEKSEIFDDQFSVERPDGSNFTLKIRSTKLEDSAMYFCASSYTGFEQYFGPGTRLTVT.

Ten or more counts support this clone. One end of the junction fails to match germline, which may point to a read error. With the read ending 3 residues before the CDR3 end, the germline J gene is used to fill in that end. The genes are TRBV7-8 and TRBJ1-6; D gene ambiguous. This CDR3 comprises 12 residues. CDR1 and CDR2 from the germline V gene are SGHVS and FQNEAQ. The sequenced part of the CDR3 DNA is TGTGCCAGCAGCTCCGATAATTCACCC. Its protein product is CASSSDNSP. The CDR3 in full is CASSSDNSPLHF. Combining the CDR3 with reference TRBV7-8 and TRBJ1-6 gives the whole variable domain GAGVSQSPRYKVAKRGQDVALRCDPISGHVSLFWYQQALGQGPEFLTYFQNEAQLDKSGLPSDRFFAERPEGSVSTLKIQRTQQEDSAVYLCASSSDNSPLHFGNGTRLTVT.

This clone has ten or more counts. The read terminates 3 residues ahead of where the CDR3 ends, so the germline J gene completes it. This chain links TRBV7-6 with TRBJ2-3, with 9 bases matching TRBD1. The CDR3 length is 14 residues. Germline trimming cut 5 bases from V and 3 bases from J; bases unmatched to any gene: 3. The V gene's germline CDR1 is SGHVS and CDR2 FNYEAQ. The DNA read from the CDR3 is TGTGCCAGCAGCCTCGGGACAGGGACAGATACG. This encodes CASSLGTGTDT. In full, the CDR3 reads CASSLGTGTDTQYF.

This clone was seen ten or more times. Read sequence stops 3 residues before the CDR3 end, and the germline J gene provides the missing end. The V call is TRBV20-1, the J call TRBJ1-3, with a possible D match to TRBD1 (6 bases). Germline-derived CDR1 and CDR2 are DFQATT and SNEGSKA (reference sequence). The CDR3 consists of 12 residues. The chain's CDR3 is CRVDSSGNTIYF. The part of the CDR3 DNA that was read is TGCAGGGTGGACAGCTCTGGAAACACC.

Ten or more counts support this clone. The DNA read from the CDR3 is TGTGCCAGCAGCGAGGGGGCTGGCAATCAGCCC. Protein: CASSEGAGNQP. The CDR3 as a whole reads CASSEGAGNQPQHF. The V gene is TRBV7-8, the J gene TRBJ1-5; 7 bases are shared with TRBD1. The read falls 3 residues short of the CDR3 end, and the missing part is taken from the germline J gene. CDR3 length: 14 residues. Trimming removed 5 bases from V and 2 bases from J; junction bases left unmatched: 3. In germline, CDR1 is SGHVS, CDR2 FQNEAQ.

In this sample, this clone turned up many times. The CDR3 end lies 3 residues beyond the end of the read and is filled in from the germline J gene. This chain connects TRBV9 to TRBJ2-5; D may be TRBD2 (6 bases). Germline CDR1 reads SGDLS; CDR2 reads YYNGEE. CDR3 length: 14 residues. V was cut by 0 bases and J by 5 bases, with 11 bases left in between. The sequenced part of the CDR3 DNA is TGTGCCAGCAGCGTAGGGAGGGTCGGCGAGACC. Residues: CASSVGRVGET. The CDR3 as a whole reads CASSVGRVGETQYF.

This clone came up many times. Coverage ceases 3 residues before the CDR3 finishes, and the germline J gene fills in the end. The V and J genes are TRBV30 and TRBJ2-7, with D unresolved. V was shortened by 0 bases and J by 5 bases, with 5 bases between the two germline ends. From germline, CDR1 is GTSNPN and CDR2 SVGIG (reference sequence). The CDR3 extends over 11 amino acids. The CDR3 is CAWSVKHEQYF. The part of the CDR3 DNA that was read is TGTGCCTGGAGTGTAAAGCACGAG.

This clone was picked up many times. The CDR3 extends 3 residues past the end of the read, so its final part is completed from the germline J gene. This sequence joins TRBV4-2 and TRBJ2-3, with 9 nucleotides matching TRBD1. Germline-derived CDR1 and CDR2 are LGHNA and YNFKEQ. V lost 4 bases to trimming and J lost 4 bases; unmatched junction nucleotides: 12. The CDR3 length is 17 residues. The CDR3 is CASSREAGTGLSDTQYF. The covered CDR3 bases are TGTGCCAGCAGCCGAGAGGCCGGGACAGGGTTATCAGATACG.

There are many counts of this clone. Read sequence stops 3 residues before the CDR3 end, and the germline J gene provides the missing end. This chain joins TRBV2 and TRBJ1-5, with a tentative D call TRBD1 (5 bases). V was trimmed by 8 bases and J by 5 bases, leaving 13 bases between them. Germline CDR1 SNHLY, CDR2 FYNNEI. The CDR3 loop spans 13 amino acids. CDR3 region: CASAGRDYQPQHF. Partial CDR3 DNA: TGTGCCAGCGCGGGGCGGGACTATCAGCCC. The variable domain in full, completed from reference TRBV2 and TRBJ1-5, reads EPEVTQTPSHQVTQMGQEVILRCVPISNHLYFYWYRQILGQKVEFLVSFYNNEISEKSEIFDDQFSVERPDGSNFTLKIRSTKLEDSAMYFCASAGRDYQPQHFGDGTRLSIL.

In its sample, this clone was seen many times. Sequencing ends 3 residues short of the CDR3 end; the germline J gene provides the rest. The chain links TRBV2 to TRBJ2-3, with 8 nucleotides matching TRBD1. After removal of 3 bases from V and 8 bases from J, the junction contained 4 bases not matched to a gene. This CDR3 has 13 amino acids. Looked up from germline, CDR1 is SNHLY and CDR2 is FYNNEI. The CDR3 bases that were read are TGTGCCAGCAGTGATGACAGGGGAGGTACG. It specifies CASSDDRGGT. The CDR3 reads in full as CASSDDRGGTQYF.